Presented here are 25 T cell receptor beta chains from one specimen sequenced in a study of control samples from healthy donors and cancer patients. Profiling relied on immunoSEQ multiplex PCR, and the TCRdb table lists in-frame clones only, not all of them. The data show 70,000 or so clones, more than 75% seen once. The sample was blood. The origin of the receptors is a man in his forties or fifties in good health.

This clone has only one observation. The rearrangement joins TRBV5-4 to TRBJ2-3; TRBD2 aligns across 9 bases. CDR3 size: 16 residues. Per the germline V gene, CDR1 is SGHNT and CDR2 is YYREEE (reference sequence). The V segment lost 3 bases and the J segment 8 bases; nucleotides outside the gene matches: 13. CDR3 DNA: TGTGCCAGCAGCTCGGCGCTACTAGCGGGTATAGGTACGCAGTATTTT. Protein product: CASSSALLAGIGTQYF.

This clone was recorded only once. The V call is TRBV3-1 (or the pseudogene TRBV3-2), the J call TRBJ1-1, with D unresolved. V dropped 3 bases and J dropped 1 base, with 9 bases sitting between them. CDR3 length: 14 amino acids. CDR1 is LGHDT and CDR2 is YNNKEL in the germline V gene (reference sequence). The CDR3 region is CASSHKLRNTEAFF. Written as DNA, the CDR3 is TGTGCCAGCAGCCACAAATTGAGGAACACTGAAGCTTTCTTT.

This chain connects TRBV4-2 to TRBJ2-7; D is ambiguous. The germline CDR1 and CDR2 sequences are LGHNA and YNFKEQ. The CDR3 has 13 amino acids. Trimming shortened V by 0 bases and J by 11 bases, and 14 bases separated the two germline ends. The CDR3 region is CASSQEAPHREYF. The DNA for the CDR3 is TGTGCCAGCAGCCAAGAAGCCCCCCACCGGGAGTACTTC.

The chain recombines TRBV5-4 with TRBJ2-2; D might be TRBD2 (5 bases). CDR1 and CDR2 (germline): SGHNT, YYREEE (reference sequence). This CDR3 is 15 amino acids long. V shed 4 bases and J shed 0 bases, with 10 bases lying between them. The CDR3 coding sequence is TGTGCCAGCAGCCGTACTAGGGCGAACACCGGGGAGCTGTTTTTT. This sequence encodes CASSRTRANTGELFF.

DNA for the CDR3: TGCAGCGTCCCGAGACAGGGATCGACTGTGGATGAGCAGTTCTTC. Its protein product is CSVPRQGSTVDEQFF. This chain links TRBV29-1 with TRBJ2-1, with 7 nucleotides matching TRBD1. Germline V gives CDR1 SQVTM, CDR2 ANQGSEA. CDR3 length equals 15 residues. J gave up 8 bases and V 6 bases, and 16 bases lay outside the gene matches.

The CDR3 bases are TGTGCCAGCAGCCCGTCCACAGGCCGCTCCTACGAGCAGTACTTC. This gives the protein CASSPSTGRSYEQYF. The chain is built from TRBV14 and TRBJ2-7; D possibly corresponds to TRBD1 (5 bases). The CDR3 sequence is 15 residues long. Trimming removed 4 bases at V and 0 bases at J, with 13 bases between. CDR1 is SGHDN, CDR2 FVKESK, per germline.

Only one count was recorded for this clone. The J gene is TRBJ2-7, the V gene TRBV30; no reliable D call. CDR3 size: 16 residues. V was pared by 4 bases and J by 0 bases, with 19 bases between. Germline loops: CDR1 GTSNPN, CDR2 SVGIG (reference sequence). The CDR3: CAWIAGPGYSSYEQYF. CDR3 DNA: TGTGCCTGGATTGCCGGACCCGGTTATAGCTCCTACGAGCAGTACTTC.

The J gene is TRBJ1-1, the V gene TRBV6-1, with D unclear. V shed 6 bases and J shed 0 bases, with 14 bases lying between them. CDR1 is MNHNS, CDR2 SASEGT, per germline. The CDR3 sequence is 15 residues long. CDR3 sequence reads: CASRTGRTMNTEAFF. In DNA form, the CDR3 reads TGTGCCAGCAGAACCGGACGGACCATGAACACTGAAGCTTTCTTT.

Notes on this clone: This same CDR3 is encoded by further DNA sequences in the sample. The chain couples TRBV7-8 to TRBJ2-1, with 12 nucleotides matching TRBD2. J lost 4 bases, V lost 4 bases, and 2 bases had no gene match. Looked up from germline, CDR1 is SGHVS and CDR2 is FQNEAQ. The CDR3 has 15 amino acids. The CDR3 DNA follows: TGTGCCAGCAGCTGGACTAGCGGGACTTACAATGAGCAGTTCTTC. This encodes CASSWTSGTYNEQFF.

This clone occurred a few times. The chain uses TRBV7-9 and TRBJ1-1; 7 bases map to TRBD1. V gave up 5 bases and J gave up 4 bases; unmatched junction bases: 4. The germline CDR1 and CDR2 sequences are SEHNR and FQNEAQ (reference sequence). The CDR3 has 13 amino acids. This chain's CDR3 is CASSPDRVTEAFF. The DNA for the CDR3 is TGTGCCAGCAGCCCTGACAGGGTCACTGAAGCTTTCTTT.

The gene calls are TRBV29-1 and TRBJ2-7; TRBD2 matches at 7 bases. Per the germline V gene, CDR1 is SQVTM and CDR2 is ANQGSEA. The CDR3 spans 12 residues. Losses at the gene ends were 4 bases for V and 4 bases for J; bases not matched to a gene: 4. The CDR3 nucleotides read TGCAGCGTTGCGGGAGGCCGATACGAGCAGTACTTC. Its protein product is CSVAGGRYEQYF.

In this sample, this clone turned up once. The CDR3 bases are TGCGCCAGCAGCTTGGCCAATGGACAGGGAGAGACCCAGTACTTC. It encodes CASSLANGQGETQYF. The rearrangement uses TRBV5-1 and TRBJ2-5, with 8 positions matching TRBD1. CDR3 length equals 15 residues. From germline, CDR1 is SGHRS and CDR2 YFSETQ. The ends lost 0 bases at V and 4 bases at J; junction bases unmatched: 5. The full variable domain, in which reference TRBV5-1 and TRBJ2-5 provide the parts outside the CDR3, is KAGVTQTPRYLIKTRGQQVTLSCSPISGHRSVSWYQQTPGQGLQFLFEYFSETQRNKGNFPGRFSGRQFSNSRSEMNVSTLELGDSALYLCASSLANGQGETQYFGPGTRLLVL.

Comments on this clone: One end of the junction is discordant with germline, which a read error may explain. The V gene is TRBV4-1, the J gene TRBJ1-1; D unclear. Germline CDR1 is MGHRA and CDR2 is YSYEKL. There are 17 residues in the CDR3. The CDR3 coding sequence is TGCGCCAGCACCCAAATGGGGTCGACGGCGGAGGATACTGAAGCTTTCTTT. This translates into CASTQMGSTAEDTEAFF.

The rearrangement links TRBV6-5 to TRBJ2-5; 12 bases are shared with TRBD1. After removal of 7 bases from V and 5 bases from J, the junction contained 8 bases not matched to a gene. CDR1 and CDR2 from the germline V gene are MNHEY and SVGAGI. CDR3 length: 15 residues. The CDR3 reads CASTKGTGGFETQYF. CDR3 in DNA: TGTGCCAGCACCAAAGGGACAGGGGGCTTTGAGACCCAGTACTTC.

CDR3 residues: CASSLNPTNEKLFF. The DNA of the CDR3 is TGTGCCAGCAGCCTAAACCCAACTAATGAAAAACTGTTTTTT. This chain uses TRBV4-2 with TRBJ1-4; D remains ambiguous. The V gene's germline CDR1 is LGHNA and CDR2 YNFKEQ. Trimming cost V 4 bases and J 0 bases, with 6 bases left between them. The CDR3 runs to 14 residues.

The rearrangement uses TRBV18 and TRBJ1-2; the D is unclear. The CDR3 sequence is 11 residues long. With 2 bases removed from V and 6 bases from J, the gap between germline ends came to 4 bases. From germline, CDR1 is KGHSH and CDR2 LQKENI. CDR3 nucleotides: TGTGCCAGCTCACCAGGCGATGGCTACACCTTC. Its protein product is CASSPGDGYTF.

V is TRBV29-1 and J is TRBJ1-1; D is unclear. Trimming removed 4 bases from V and 1 base from J, with 7 bases in between. Germline values: CDR1 SQVTM, CDR2 ANQGSEA. The CDR3 has 12 amino acids. CDR3: CSVVTGNTEAFF. The CDR3 DNA is TGCAGCGTTGTCACCGGGAACACTGAAGCTTTCTTT.

The V gene is TRBV3-1 (or the pseudogene TRBV3-2), the J gene TRBJ2-7; 8 bases match TRBD1. Germline V CDR1 and CDR2: LGHDT, YNNKEL (reference sequence). The V gene end was trimmed by 4 bases and the J gene end by 6 bases; junction bases not matched to a gene: 11. This CDR3 has 15 amino acids. CDR3 DNA: TGTGCCAGCAGCCCCGCCGGGACAGGTAGCCGCGAGCAGTACTTC. Its protein product is CASSPAGTGSREQYF.

The J gene is TRBJ2-1, the V gene TRBV27, with a weak D call TRBD2 (5 bases). Germline CDR1 and CDR2: MNHEY and SMNVEV (reference sequence). The CDR3 has 14 amino acids. Trimming stripped 8 bases from V and 12 bases from J, with 23 bases between. CDR3 bases: TGTGCCAGCGGCCCCAGCGGCGCCCTTCACGGGCAGTTCTTC. The encoded protein is CASGPSGALHGQFF.

The chain couples TRBV5-4 to TRBJ2-1; D perhaps matches TRBD2 (5 bases). The CDR3 length is 16 residues. V lost 0 bases and J 7 bases, leaving 17 bases between the germline ends. Germline V gene lookup returns CDR1 SGHNT and CDR2 YYREEE (reference sequence). CDR3 residues: CASSLEISRAANEQFF. CDR3 coding DNA: TGTGCCAGCAGCTTGGAAATTTCGAGGGCCGCAAATGAGCAGTTCTTC.

This clone was detected once. The chain is built from TRBV30 and TRBJ1-2, with a tentative D call TRBD1 (6 bases). CDR1 and CDR2 from the germline V gene are GTSNPN and SVGIG (reference sequence). V lost 3 bases, J lost 4 bases, and 24 bases lay in between. The CDR3 totals 17 residues. The CDR3 nucleotides read TGTGCCTGGAGAAAGGTGTTACGAGGGGGGAAAGGCTATGGCTACACCTTC. Protein sequence: CAWRKVLRGGKGYGYTF.

V is TRBV23-1 and J is TRBJ2-7; D possibly uses TRBD1 or TRBD2 (5 bases each). TRBV23-1 is an open reading frame whose function is uncertain. The V and J ends lost 3 bases and 1 base respectively, with 16 bases between them. The CDR3 is 16 residues long. CDR3 protein: CASSHLPPEGSYEQYF. CDR3 coding DNA: TGCGCCAGCAGTCACCTCCCGCCAGAGGGGTCCTACGAGCAGTACTTC.

This chain links TRBV12-3 or TRBV12-4 with TRBJ2-1; D might be TRBD2 (6 bases). Trimming removed 2 bases at V and 8 bases at J, with 10 bases between. This CDR3 has 13 amino acids. CDR3 in amino acids: CASSLLLADEQFF. The CDR3 DNA sequence: TGTGCCAGCAGTTTATTACTAGCTGATGAGCAGTTCTTC.

The rearrangement joins TRBV3-1 (or the pseudogene TRBV3-2) to TRBJ1-1; weak D call: TRBD1 (6 bases). The CDR3 runs to 14 residues. Germline CDR1 LGHDT, CDR2 YNNKEL (reference sequence). V gave up 6 bases and J gave up 5 bases, with 16 bases separating them. DNA for the CDR3: TGTGCCAGCAGTGACAGGTCGAGGTGGACTGAAGCTTTCTTT. Residues: CASSDRSRWTEAFF.

The rearrangement joins TRBV5-1 to TRBJ2-4, with 14 bases matching TRBD2. V dropped 3 bases and J dropped 7; count of bases not matched to a gene: 6. The germline gives CDR1 SGHRS, CDR2 YFSETQ. CDR3 length: 16 residues. The CDR3: CASSSGTSGSMNIQYF. For the CDR3, the DNA is TGCGCCAGCAGCTCCGGGACTAGCGGGAGCATGAACATTCAGTACTTC.